This entry features one TCR beta chain sequence. This clone's antigen is unknown. Qualities for individual bases were not recorded, and no much larger clone is one base off. The germline V gene gives CDR1 as SGHAT and CDR2 as FQNNGV. The germline ends are 7 bases apart after V is trimmed by 3 bases and J by 5 bases. CDR3 length: 12 amino acids, cysteine to phenylalanine. The sequence is cut down to CDR3 DNA, 36 bases in frame from base 1. The ViraFEST assay stimulated PBMC with viral peptide pools and then used TCR sequencing to identify antigen-specific CD4+ T cell clonotypes by expansion. After around eleven days of culture, CD4+ T cells were isolated with the EasySep CD4+ T cell isolation kit. Negative nucleocapsid antibody results before and after vaccination confirmed that the healthy vaccine recipients had no prior SARS-CoV-2 infection. Each well held two million PBMC cultured in IMDM containing around 5% human AB serum, 10 IU/ml IL-2 and gentamicin, along with around 11 ug/ml peptides. Half of the culture medium was replaced with fresh IL-2-containing medium on days 3 and 7. Unless otherwise noted, each peptide stimulation condition was cultured in triplicate wells. Using Ficoll-Paque Plus gradient centrifugation, PBMC were separated from whole blood and then either used fresh or cryopreserved at -140C. The spike proteins of SARS-CoV-2 and of the common cold coronaviruses HCoV-NL63, HCoV-OC43 and HCoV-229E were spanned by overlapping peptide pools. Genomic DNA was extracted from cultured CD4+ T cells with the QIAamp micro DNA kit.

This sample stems from a study of vaccination effects on CD4 cells after COVID-19 (dated by TCRdb to about 2022). Concerning the study at large: Two doses of either the BNT162b2 or the mRNA-1273 mRNA SARS-CoV-2 vaccine were administered to participants. The study compared SARS-CoV-2 spike-specific CD4+ TCR repertoires before and after mRNA vaccination in COVID-19 convalescent patients and infection-naive vaccine recipients. Altogether, roughly 10 COVID-19 convalescent patients and several SARS-CoV-2-naive healthy vaccine recipients made up the full study. Cultures from other donors in the study were sequenced with the Oncomine TCR Beta short-read assay on an Illumina iSeq 100.

General findings and caveats noted by the study authors: Among healthy vaccine recipients, nearly all vaccine-induced clones were SARS-CoV-2 mono-reactive, and just 1 of 255 was cross-reactive with common cold coronaviruses. Marked clonal contraction was observed in both infection-induced and vaccine-induced clones at late post-vaccination timepoints, consistent with waning T cell responses. The study was limited by a small number of convalescent patients and lacked early post-infection timepoints.

Library preparation was by the immunoSEQ multiplex PCR assay. TCR beta CDR3 sequencing was performed on DNA from the cultured, isolated CD4+ T cells. The original methods were these. The analysis removed non-productive TCR sequences, trimmed reads to the CDR3 region, and retained only CDR3s that were 7 or more amino acids long. The MANAFEST web app was used to identify antigen-specific clonotypes by comparing expansion in peptide wells with expansion in reference cultures. To count as positive, a clone had to show expansion at FDR<0.05 compared with the reference and with all other wells, an odds ratio above 5, and a frequency above 0.1% in two replicate wells. Clonotypes significantly expanded in SARS-CoV-2 spike wells and in at least one common cold coronavirus spike condition were defined as cross-reactive. CDR3 similarity was assessed by Levenshtein distance using the stringdist R package, and unrooted trees were constructed with ape in R 3.6.1. TCRdb re-hosts the immuneACCESS table, in-frame sequences only. Its copies lack some clones; in the studies checked, an unresolved V gene accounts for under half of them, and the cause for the rest is not known. Clonal size and the V and J genes are those of that table, whereas D and trimming came from the DNA. The sample has 20,000 to 25,000 clones on record, around 76% of them singletons. Jointly, the top ten make up 9.1% of the sample.

The sequence came from a human donor who received a COVID-19 vaccine. The material was CD4+ T cells from PBMCs cultured with HCoV-NL63 spike peptides, obtained before COVID-19 vaccination. This specimen's cell subset or site label, per the study, means: HCoV-NL63 spike overlapping peptide pool stimulation. Recombination linked TRBV11-2 to TRBJ2-5; no D gene is confidently identified. This receptor carries the CDR3 CASSFRRETQYF. The DNA is as follows: TGTGCCAGCAGCTTTAGAAGGGAGACCCAGTACTTC.